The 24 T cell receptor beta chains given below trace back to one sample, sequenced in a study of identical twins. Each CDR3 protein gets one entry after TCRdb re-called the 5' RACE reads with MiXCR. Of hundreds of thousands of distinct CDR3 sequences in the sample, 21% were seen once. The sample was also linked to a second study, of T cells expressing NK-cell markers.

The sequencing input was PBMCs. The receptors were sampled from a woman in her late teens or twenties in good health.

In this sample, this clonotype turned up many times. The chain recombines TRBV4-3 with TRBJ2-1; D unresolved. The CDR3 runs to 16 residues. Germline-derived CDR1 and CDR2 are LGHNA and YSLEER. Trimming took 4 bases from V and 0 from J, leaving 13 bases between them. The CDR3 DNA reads TGCGCCAGCAGCCGAGACTTCCCCAGCTCCTACAATGAGCAGTTCTTC. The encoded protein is CASSRDFPSSYNEQFF.

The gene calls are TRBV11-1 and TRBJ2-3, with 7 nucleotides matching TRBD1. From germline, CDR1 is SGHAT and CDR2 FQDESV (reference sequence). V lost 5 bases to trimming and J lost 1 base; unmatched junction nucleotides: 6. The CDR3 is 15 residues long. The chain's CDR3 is CASSRDRERTDTQYF. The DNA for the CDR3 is TGTGCCAGCAGCCGAGACAGGGAACGCACAGATACGCAGTATTTT.

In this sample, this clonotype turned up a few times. The DNA for the CDR3 is TGTGCCAGCAGCTTAAGGGGTTCCAATGAAGCTTTCTTT. This sequence encodes CASSLRGSNEAFF. The V gene is TRBV11-2, the J gene TRBJ1-1, with a tentative D call TRBD1 (5 bases). With 2 bases removed from V and 7 bases from J, the gap between germline ends came to 11 bases. This CDR3 is built from 13 residues. Germline values: CDR1 SGHAT, CDR2 FQNNGV.

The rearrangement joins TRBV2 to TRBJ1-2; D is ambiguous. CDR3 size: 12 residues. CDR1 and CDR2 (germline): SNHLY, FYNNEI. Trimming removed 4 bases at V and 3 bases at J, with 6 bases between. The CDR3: CASSVEDYGYTF. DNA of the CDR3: TGTGCCAGCAGTGTCGAGGACTATGGCTACACCTTC.

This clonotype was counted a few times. The CDR3 DNA reads TGTGCCAGCAGTTTTCCGGGACTGATCAATCACGAGCAGTACTTC. Residues: CASSFPGLINHEQYF. This chain uses TRBV12-3 or TRBV12-4 with TRBJ2-7; tentative D call: TRBD2 (6 bases). Trimming took off 3 bases at V and 5 bases at J, with 17 bases between the two ends. CDR3 length equals 15 residues.

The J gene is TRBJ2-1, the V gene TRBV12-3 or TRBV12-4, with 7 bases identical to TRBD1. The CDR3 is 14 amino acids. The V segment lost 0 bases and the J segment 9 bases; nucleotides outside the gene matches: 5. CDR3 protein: CASSLARQGGEQFF. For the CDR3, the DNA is TGTGCCAGCAGTTTAGCCAGACAGGGTGGTGAGCAGTTCTTC.

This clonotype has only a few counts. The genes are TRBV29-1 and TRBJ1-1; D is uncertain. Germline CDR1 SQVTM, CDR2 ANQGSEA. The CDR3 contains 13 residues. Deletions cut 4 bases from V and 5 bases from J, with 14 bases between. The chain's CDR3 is CSVVRGGRTEAFF. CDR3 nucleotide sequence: TGCAGCGTTGTTCGCGGAGGACGGACTGAAGCTTTCTTT.

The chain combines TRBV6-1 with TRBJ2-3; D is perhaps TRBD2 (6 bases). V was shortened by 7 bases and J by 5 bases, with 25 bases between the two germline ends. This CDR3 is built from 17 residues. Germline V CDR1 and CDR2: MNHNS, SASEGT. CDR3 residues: CASTDPPPGLAKDTQYF. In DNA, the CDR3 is TGTGCCAGCACCGACCCCCCTCCGGGACTCGCTAAAGATACGCAGTATTTT.

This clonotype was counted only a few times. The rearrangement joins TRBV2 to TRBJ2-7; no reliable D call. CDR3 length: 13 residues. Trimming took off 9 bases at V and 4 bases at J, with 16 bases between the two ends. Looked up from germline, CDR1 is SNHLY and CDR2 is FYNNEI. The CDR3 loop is CASRTWGSYEQYF. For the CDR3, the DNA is TGTGCCAGTAGGACCTGGGGATCTTACGAGCAGTACTTC.

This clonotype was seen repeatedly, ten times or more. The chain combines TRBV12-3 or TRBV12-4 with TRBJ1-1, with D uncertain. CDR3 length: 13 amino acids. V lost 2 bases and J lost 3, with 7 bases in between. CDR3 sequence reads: CASSLSEYTEAFF. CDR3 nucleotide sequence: TGTGCCAGCAGTTTAAGTGAGTACACTGAAGCTTTCTTT.

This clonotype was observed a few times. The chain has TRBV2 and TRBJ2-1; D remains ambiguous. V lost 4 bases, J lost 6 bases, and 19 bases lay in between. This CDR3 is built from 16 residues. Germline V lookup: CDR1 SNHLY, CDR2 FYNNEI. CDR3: CASSVSRASASNEQFF. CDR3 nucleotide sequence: TGTGCCAGCAGTGTATCTCGGGCCTCAGCAAGCAATGAGCAGTTCTTC.

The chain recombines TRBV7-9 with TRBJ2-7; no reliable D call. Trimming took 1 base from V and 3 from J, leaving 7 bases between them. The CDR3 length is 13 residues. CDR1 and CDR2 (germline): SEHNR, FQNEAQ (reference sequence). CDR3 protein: CASSLGARYEQYF. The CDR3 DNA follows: TGTGCCAGCAGCTTAGGGGCCCGCTACGAGCAGTACTTC.

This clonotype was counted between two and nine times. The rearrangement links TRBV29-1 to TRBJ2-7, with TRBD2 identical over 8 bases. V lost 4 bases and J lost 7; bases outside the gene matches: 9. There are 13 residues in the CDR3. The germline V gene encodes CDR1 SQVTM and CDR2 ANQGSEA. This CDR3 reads CSVVSGREGEQYF. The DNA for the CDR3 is TGCAGCGTTGTGTCGGGACGGGAGGGTGAGCAGTACTTC.

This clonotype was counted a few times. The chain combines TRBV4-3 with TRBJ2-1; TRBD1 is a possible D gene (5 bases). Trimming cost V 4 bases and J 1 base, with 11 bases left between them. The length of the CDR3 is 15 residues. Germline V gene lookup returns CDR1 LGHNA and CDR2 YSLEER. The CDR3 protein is CASSRSDRSYNEQFF. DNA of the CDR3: TGCGCCAGCAGCCGAAGTGACAGATCCTACAATGAGCAGTTCTTC.

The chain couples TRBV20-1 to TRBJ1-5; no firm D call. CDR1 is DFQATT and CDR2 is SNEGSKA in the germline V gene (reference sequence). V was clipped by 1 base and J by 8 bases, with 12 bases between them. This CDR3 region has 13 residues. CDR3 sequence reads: CSARVTQWEPQHF. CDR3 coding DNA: TGCAGTGCTAGAGTGACCCAGTGGGAGCCCCAGCATTTT.

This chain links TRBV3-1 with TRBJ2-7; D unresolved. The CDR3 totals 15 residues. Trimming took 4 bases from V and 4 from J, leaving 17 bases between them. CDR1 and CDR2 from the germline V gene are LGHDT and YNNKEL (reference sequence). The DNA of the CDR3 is TGTGCCAGCAGCCCAGTGTGGCCGGTGGGATACGAGCAGTACTTC. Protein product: CASSPVWPVGYEQYF.

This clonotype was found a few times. The CDR3 nucleotides read TGTGCCACCAGCAGACGTGGAGGAGGGACCGATACGCAGTATTTT. It codes for CATSRRGGGTDTQYF. This rearrangement joins TRBV15 to TRBJ2-3; TRBD2 might be the D (6 bases). The CDR3 loop spans 15 amino acids. V was trimmed by 2 bases and J by 6 bases, leaving 15 bases between them. CDR1 is LNHNV and CDR2 is YYDKDF in the germline V gene (reference sequence).

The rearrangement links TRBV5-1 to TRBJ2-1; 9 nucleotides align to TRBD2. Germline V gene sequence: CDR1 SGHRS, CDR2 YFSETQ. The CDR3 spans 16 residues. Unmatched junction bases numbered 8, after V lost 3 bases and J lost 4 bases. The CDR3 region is CASSSIAGVGYNEQFF. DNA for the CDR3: TGCGCCAGCAGCTCAATAGCGGGGGTCGGGTACAATGAGCAGTTCTTC.

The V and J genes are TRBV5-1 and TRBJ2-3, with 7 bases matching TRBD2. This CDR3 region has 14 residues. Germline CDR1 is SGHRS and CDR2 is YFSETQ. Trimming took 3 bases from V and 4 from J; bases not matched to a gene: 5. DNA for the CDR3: TGCGCCAGCAGCTCCGGGACTATCGCAGATACGCAGTATTTT. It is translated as CASSSGTIADTQYF. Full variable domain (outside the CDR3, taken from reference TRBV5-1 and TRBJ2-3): KAGVTQTPRYLIKTRGQQVTLSCSPISGHRSVSWYQQTPGQGLQFLFEYFSETQRNKGNFPGRFSGRQFSNSRSEMNVSTLELGDSALYLCASSSGTIADTQYFGPGTRLTVL.

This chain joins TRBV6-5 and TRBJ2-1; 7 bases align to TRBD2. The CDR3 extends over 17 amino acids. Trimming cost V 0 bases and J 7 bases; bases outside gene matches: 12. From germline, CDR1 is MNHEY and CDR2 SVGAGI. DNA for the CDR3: TGTGCCAGCAGTTACTCAAAAACGGCGGGAGTAGGTAATGAGCAGTTCTTC. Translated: CASSYSKTAGVGNEQFF.

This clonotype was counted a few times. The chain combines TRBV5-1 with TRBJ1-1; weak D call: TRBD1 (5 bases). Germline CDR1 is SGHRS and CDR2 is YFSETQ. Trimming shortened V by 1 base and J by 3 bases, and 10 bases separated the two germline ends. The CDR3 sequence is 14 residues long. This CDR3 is CASSLSPGDTEAFF. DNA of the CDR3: TGCGCCAGCAGCTTGTCTCCGGGGGACACTGAAGCTTTCTTT.

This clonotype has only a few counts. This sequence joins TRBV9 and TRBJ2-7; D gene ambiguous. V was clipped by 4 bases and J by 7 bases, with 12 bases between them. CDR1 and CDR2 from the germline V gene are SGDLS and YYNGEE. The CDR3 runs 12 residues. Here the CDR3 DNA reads TGTGCCAGCAGCACAAACTACGGGGAGCAGTACTTC. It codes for CASSTNYGEQYF.

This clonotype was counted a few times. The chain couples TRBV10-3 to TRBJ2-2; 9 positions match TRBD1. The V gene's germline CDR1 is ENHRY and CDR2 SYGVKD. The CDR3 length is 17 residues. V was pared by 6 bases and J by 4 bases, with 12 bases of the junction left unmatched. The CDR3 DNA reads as TGTGCCATCAGCCTACGGACAGGGGAGCGTCGCACCGGGGAGCTGTTTTTT. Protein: CAISLRTGERRTGELFF.

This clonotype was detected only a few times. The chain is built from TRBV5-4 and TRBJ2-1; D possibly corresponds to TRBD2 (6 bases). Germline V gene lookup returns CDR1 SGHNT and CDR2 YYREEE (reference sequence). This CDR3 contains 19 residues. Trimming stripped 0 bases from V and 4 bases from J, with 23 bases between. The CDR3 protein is CASSLERATTIWGYNEQFF. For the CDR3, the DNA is TGTGCCAGCAGCTTGGAGCGGGCTACCACCATTTGGGGTTACAATGAGCAGTTCTTC.